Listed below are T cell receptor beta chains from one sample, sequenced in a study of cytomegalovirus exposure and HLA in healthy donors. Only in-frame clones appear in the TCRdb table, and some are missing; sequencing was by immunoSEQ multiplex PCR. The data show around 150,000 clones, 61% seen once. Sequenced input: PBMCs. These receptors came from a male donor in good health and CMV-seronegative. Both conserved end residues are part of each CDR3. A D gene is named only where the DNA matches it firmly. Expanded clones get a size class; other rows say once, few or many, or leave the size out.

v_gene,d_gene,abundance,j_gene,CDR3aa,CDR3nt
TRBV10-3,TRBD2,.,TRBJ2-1,CAISLLAGGPNEQFF,TGTGCCATCAGTTTACTAGCGGGGGGGCCCAATGAGCAGTTCTTC
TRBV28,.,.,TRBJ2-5,CASSLYSLGQETQYF,TGTGCCAGCAGTTTATATAGTCTAGGTCAAGAGACCCAGTACTTC
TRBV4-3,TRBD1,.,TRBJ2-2,CASSQDAAGGARTGELFF,TGCGCCAGCAGCCAAGATGCGGCAGGGGGCGCGAGGACCGGGGAGCTGTTTTTT
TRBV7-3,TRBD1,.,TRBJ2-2,CASSPDRANTGELFF,TGTGCCAGCAGCCCGGACAGGGCGAACACCGGGGAGCTGTTTTTT
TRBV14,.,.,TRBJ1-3,CASSQDRGWVGNTIYF,TGTGCCAGCAGCCAAGACAGGGGATGGGTTGGAAACACCATATATTTT
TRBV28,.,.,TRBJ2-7,CASSLGARQQYF,TGTGCCAGCAGTTTAGGAGCTCGCCAGCAGTACTTC
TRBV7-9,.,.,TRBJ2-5,CASSPSIRETQYF,TGTGCCAGCAGCCCAAGCATAAGAGAGACCCAGTACTTC
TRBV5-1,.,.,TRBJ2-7,CASSLNSGISYEQYF,TGCGCCAGCAGCTTGAACTCCGGGATCTCCTACGAGCAGTACTTC
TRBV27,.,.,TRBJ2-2,CASSLFATVNTGELFF,TGTGCCAGCAGTTTATTCGCGACAGTAAACACCGGGGAGCTGTTTTTT
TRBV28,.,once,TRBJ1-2,CASSLSGNGYPF,TGTGCCAGCAGTTTGTCGGGAAATGGCTACCCCTTC
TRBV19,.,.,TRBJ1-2,CASSRSRGNYGYTF,TGTGCCAGTAGTCGGAGCAGGGGCAACTATGGCTACACCTTC
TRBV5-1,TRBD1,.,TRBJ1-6,CASSLVRRGQGSPLHF,TGCGCCAGCAGCTTGGTCCGCAGGGGGCAAGGATCACCCCTCCACTTT
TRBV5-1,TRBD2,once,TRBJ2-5,CASSETSNQETQYF,TGCGCCAGCAGCGAGACTAGCAATCAAGAGACCCAGTACTTC
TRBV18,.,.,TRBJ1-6,CASSPPSQGFRSPLHF,TGTGCCAGCTCACCACCCTCACAGGGTTTTCGTTCACCCCTCCACTTT
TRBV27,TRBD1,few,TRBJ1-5,CASSLGTGNQPQHF,TGTGCCAGCAGTCTTGGGACAGGCAATCAGCCCCAGCATTTT
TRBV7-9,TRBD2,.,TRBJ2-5,CASSRRGLAGGRTQYF,TGTGCCAGCAGCCGCCGGGGGCTAGCGGGGGGCCGGACCCAGTACTTC
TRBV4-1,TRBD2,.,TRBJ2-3,CASSQGTSGPTDTQYF,TGCGCCAGCAGCCAGGGGACTAGCGGACCCACAGATACGCAGTATTTT
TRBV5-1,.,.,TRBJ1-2,CASSLVPANYGYTF,TGCGCCAGCAGCTTGGTTCCAGCTAACTATGGCTACACCTTC
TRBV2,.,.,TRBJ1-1,CASSSTTNTEAFF,TGTGCCAGCAGTTCGACAACGAACACTGAAGCTTTCTTT
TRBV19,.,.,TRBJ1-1,CASSIGGIGSEAFF,TGTGCCAGTAGTATAGGCGGGATAGGGAGTGAAGCTTTCTTT
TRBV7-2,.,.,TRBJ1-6,CASSLQQGQPLHF,TGTGCCAGCAGCTTACAGCAGGGACAACCCCTCCACTTT
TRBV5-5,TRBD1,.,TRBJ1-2,CASSPPGTGYGYTF,TGTGCCAGCAGCCCGCCGGGGACAGGATATGGCTACACCTTC
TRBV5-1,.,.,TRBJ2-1,CASSLGHQYNEQFF,TGCGCCAGCAGCTTGGGGCACCAATACAATGAGCAGTTCTTC
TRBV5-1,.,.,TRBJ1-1,CASSLQGPNTEAFF,TGCGCCAGCAGCTTGCAGGGTCCGAACACTGAAGCTTTCTTT
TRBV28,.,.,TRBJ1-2,CASSLFQGSYGYTF,TGTGCCAGCAGTTTATTTCAGGGGAGCTATGGCTACACCTTC
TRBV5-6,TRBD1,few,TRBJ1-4,CASSLQGQGNEKLFF,TGTGCCAGCAGCTTACAAGGACAGGGAAATGAAAAACTGTTTTTT
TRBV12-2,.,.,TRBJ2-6,CASRRSRGSGESGANVLTF,TGTGCAAGTCGCCGCTCCAGGGGGTCAGGGGAGTCTGGGGCCAACGTCCTGACTTTC
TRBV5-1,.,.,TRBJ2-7,CASRRQEEEQYF,TGCGCCAGCAGAAGGCAAGAGGAGGAGCAGTACTTC
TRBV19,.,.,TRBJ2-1,CASSIGADEQFF,TGTGCCAGTAGTATTGGGGCTGATGAGCAGTTCTTC
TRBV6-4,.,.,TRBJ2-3,CAPTGGGARDTQYF,TGTGCCCCCACAGGGGGGGGTGCGAGAGATACGCAGTATTTT
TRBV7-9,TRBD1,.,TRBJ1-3,CASSQTGTGGEAGNTIYF,TGTGCCAGCAGCCAGACCGGGACAGGGGGCGAAGCTGGAAACACCATATATTTT
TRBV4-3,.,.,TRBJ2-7,CASSQDTGIVYEQYF,TGCGCCAGCAGCCAAGATACCGGGATTGTCTACGAGCAGTACTTC